The 12 T cell receptor beta chains in this list originate from one sample, sequenced in a study of Ad26.COV2.S vaccination and SARS-CoV-2 variants. Some clones are missing from TCRdb's copy, which holds only in-frame ones; the method was immunoSEQ multiplex PCR. The sample includes hundreds of thousands of clones, 80% to 95% of them seen just once. Treatment meaning: some 19 received Ad26.COV2.S at low or high dose, single or two shots; 5 received placebo; per-sample allocation not given. Material that was analyzed had been drawn on day 63 after the first vaccine or placebo injection. The sample in question was peripheral blood, obtained in a trial of Ad26.COV2.S vaccine versus placebo. All receptors derive from a person between 18 and 59 years old who received the Ad26.COV2.S COVID-19 vaccine or a placebo.

CDR3 DNA sequence: TGTGCCAGCAGTTACTCGCTCGGAAGGGACACCGGGGAGCTGTTTTTT. As protein: CASSYSLGRDTGELFF. This rearrangement joins TRBV6-5 to TRBJ2-2; no clear D gene. CDR1 and CDR2 (germline): MNHEY, SVGAGI. This CDR3 has 16 amino acids. V lost 0 bases and J 3 bases, leaving 11 bases between the germline ends.

The J gene is TRBJ2-7, the V gene TRBV28, with D perhaps TRBD1 (5 bases). V lost 2 bases to trimming and J lost 3 bases, with 14 bases between them. The length of the CDR3 is 15 residues. Germline CDR1 and CDR2: MDHEN and SYDVKM. The CDR3 is CASSLRSGSDYEQYF. DNA of the CDR3: TGTGCCAGCAGTTTAAGATCAGGGTCCGACTACGAGCAGTACTTC.

CDR3 in DNA: TGTGCCAGCAGCTTGGGTGTCGCGGGAGGCCAAGAGACCCAGTACTTC. Its translation: CASSLGVAGGQETQYF. The chain employs TRBV5-5 and TRBJ2-5; 8 bases line up with TRBD2. From germline, CDR1 is SGHKS and CDR2 YYEKEE (reference sequence). The CDR3 contains 16 residues. V dropped 0 bases and J dropped 1; count of bases not matched to a gene: 5.

This clone was picked up a small number of times. V and J are TRBV5-4 and TRBJ2-3; D is uncertain. This CDR3 has 15 residues. V lost 0 bases and J 0 bases, leaving 8 bases between the germline ends. CDR1 is SGHNT, CDR2 YYREEE, per germline (reference sequence). CDR3 nucleotides: TGTGCCAGCAGCTTGGAGCCCGCTAGCACAGATACGCAGTATTTT. Translation: CASSLEPASTDTQYF.

The J gene is TRBJ2-1, the V gene TRBV9; a possible D gene is TRBD2 (5 bases). Trimming left V 4 bases short and J 2 bases short, with 16 bases between. Germline loops: CDR1 SGDLS, CDR2 YYNGEE. CDR3 size: 16 residues. CDR3 sequence (DNA): TGTGCCAGCAGCCCCGAGGGAGCGAAACCCTACAATGAGCAGTTCTTC. This translates into CASSPEGAKPYNEQFF.

The gene calls are TRBV6-2 or TRBV6-3 and TRBJ2-1, with unresolved D. V was trimmed by 4 bases and J by 9 bases, leaving 13 bases between them. This CDR3 contains 13 residues. Germline values: CDR1 MNHEY, CDR2 SVGEGT. CDR3 in DNA: TGTGCCAGCAGTTCTAGTGAATGGGGTGAGCAGTTCTTC. Translated, it gives CASSSSEWGEQFF.

The chain couples TRBV5-1 to TRBJ1-1; D possibly corresponds to TRBD1 (5 bases). This CDR3 spans 15 amino acids. The germline gives CDR1 SGHRS, CDR2 YFSETQ. Trimming took 6 bases from V and 5 from J, leaving 20 bases between them. The CDR3 loop is CASTQDDHRGTEAFF. The CDR3, as DNA: TGCGCCAGCACCCAGGACGACCACCGGGGGACTGAAGCTTTCTTT.

This chain joins TRBV3-1 (or the pseudogene TRBV3-2) and TRBJ2-5, with D maybe TRBD1 (6 bases). CDR3 size: 13 residues. In germline, CDR1 is LGHDT, CDR2 YNNKEL (reference sequence). The germline V and J ends were trimmed by 6 bases and 1 base, with 9 bases remaining between them. The DNA of the CDR3 is TGTGCCAGCAGTGGGGACATCCAAGAGACCCAGTACTTC. Protein: CASSGDIQETQYF.

This chain links TRBV7-2 with TRBJ1-1; D gene unclear. Germline V lookup: CDR1 SGHTA, CDR2 FQGNSA. The CDR3 covers 15 residues. V lost 5 bases and J 0 bases, leaving 13 bases between the germline ends. CDR3 loop: CASSPSAAVNTEAFF. The CDR3 DNA is TGTGCCAGCAGCCCCAGCGCGGCCGTGAACACTGAAGCTTTCTTT.

The chain is built from TRBV27 and TRBJ1-1, with TRBD1 matching 7 bases. J gave up 0 bases and V 6 bases, and 13 bases lay outside the gene matches. The CDR3 length is 17 residues. Germline V gene data show CDR1 as MNHEY and CDR2 as SMNVEV (reference sequence). CDR3 sequence reads: CASRPPVRDSLNTEAFF. The CDR3 region has the DNA TGTGCCAGCAGACCACCGGTTCGGGACAGTTTGAACACTGAAGCTTTCTTT.

This CDR3 reads CASSRSGVTTGELFF. The CDR3, as DNA: TGCGCCAGCAGTCGGTCCGGGGTTACCACCGGGGAGCTGTTTTTT. The chain has TRBV23-1 and TRBJ2-2; TRBD2 might be the D (5 bases). TRBV23-1 falls under the ORF class, with uncertain function. The CDR3 spans 15 residues. V lost 4 bases to trimming and J lost 4 bases, with 13 bases between them.

V usage is TRBV6-5 and J usage is TRBJ2-2; the D is unclear. The CDR3 length is 15 residues. The germline V gene encodes CDR1 MNHEY and CDR2 SVGAGI. The V and J ends lost 3 bases and 3 bases respectively, with 11 bases between them. For the CDR3, the DNA is TGTGCCAGCAGTTATGTAGGACCGCACACCGGGGAGCTGTTTTTT. Translating it yields CASSYVGPHTGELFF.